A single sample is the source of the 15 T cell receptor beta chains below, sequenced in a study of control samples from healthy donors and cancer patients. Some clones are missing from TCRdb's copy, which holds only in-frame ones; the method was immunoSEQ multiplex PCR. The table has about 120,000 clones, about 93% seen once. The sequencing sample was made of blood. Receptors originate from a man aged 25 to 45 in good health.

V and J are TRBV19 and TRBJ2-7, with D perhaps TRBD2 (6 bases). Germline assignment: CDR1 LNHDA and CDR2 SQIVND (reference sequence). The V and J ends lost 5 bases and 2 bases respectively, with 19 bases between them. The CDR3 totals 16 residues. The DNA of the CDR3 is TGTGCCAGTAGTCCTTGGAAGGGGACTGCCACCTACGAGCAGTACTTC. Translation gives CASSPWKGTATYEQYF. The full variable domain, with the rest looked up from reference TRBV19 and TRBJ2-7, is DGGITQSPKYLFRKEGQNVTLSCEQNLNHDAMYWYRQDPGQGLRLIYYSQIVNDFQKGDIAEGYSVSREKKESFPLTVTSAQKNPTAFYLCASSPWKGTATYEQYFGPGTRLTVT.

This chain links TRBV18 with TRBJ1-6, with 9 bases lining up with TRBD1. There are 15 residues in the CDR3. V gave up 3 bases and J gave up 7 bases; unmatched junction bases: 4. The germline CDR1 and CDR2 sequences are KGHSH and LQKENI. The CDR3 DNA follows: TGTGCCAGCTCACCCAGACAGGGGGGGAATTCACCCCTCCACTTT. Amino acids: CASSPRQGGNSPLHF.

The rearrangement uses TRBV12-5 and TRBJ1-5; D is uncertain. Germline CDR1 and CDR2: LGHNT and FRNRAP. V was cut by 3 bases and J by 4 bases, with 10 bases left in between. CDR3 length: 14 amino acids. The DNA of the CDR3 is TGTGCTAGTGGTTTTGGTAAGGTGAATCAGCCCCAGCATTTT. As protein: CASGFGKVNQPQHF.

The chain uses TRBV18 and TRBJ2-2; 8 nucleotides agree with TRBD2. The V and J ends lost 5 bases and 3 bases, in that order; junction bases with no gene match: 5. This CDR3 contains 15 residues. Germline V lookup: CDR1 KGHSH, CDR2 LQKENI. Here the CDR3 reads CASSSSGGDTGELFF. CDR3 bases: TGTGCCAGCTCATCGAGCGGGGGAGACACCGGGGAGCTGTTTTTT.

The chain recombines TRBV7-3 with TRBJ2-5, with D maybe TRBD1 (6 bases). The CDR3 sequence is 14 residues long. Deletions cut 5 bases from V and 5 bases from J, with 15 bases between. Germline CDR1 and CDR2: SGHTA and FQGTGA. DNA for the CDR3: TGTGCCAGCAGCAGTACAGGGAGCCGGGAGACCCAGTACTTC. It translates to CASSSTGSRETQYF.

This clone occurred once. This chain connects TRBV7-2 to TRBJ2-5; D is uncertain. V was trimmed by 8 bases and J by 4 bases, leaving 17 bases between them. This CDR3 has 14 amino acids. The germline V gene has CDR1 SGHTA and CDR2 FQGNSA. In DNA, the CDR3 is TGTGCCAGCTTCGAGAGCCCTGCCGTAGAGACCCAGTACTTC. Translated: CASFESPAVETQYF.

The chain joins TRBV15 to TRBJ1-6, with 8 bases that match TRBD1. Per germline, CDR1 LNHNV and CDR2 YYDKDF (reference sequence). There are 16 residues in the CDR3. J was trimmed by 8 bases and V by 2 bases; bases with no gene match: 8. This CDR3 reads CATSRLPGTGDSPLHF. CDR3 coding DNA: TGTGCCACCAGCAGATTACCCGGGACAGGAGATTCACCCCTCCACTTT. The complete variable domain, with remaining parts taken from reference TRBV15 and TRBJ1-6, reads DAMVIQNPRYQVTQFGKPVTLSCSQTLNHNVMYWYQQKSSQAPKLLFHYYDKDFNNEADTPDNFQSRRPNTSFCFLDIRSPGLGDTAMYLCATSRLPGTGDSPLHFGNGTRLTVT.

The genes are TRBV13 and TRBJ1-1, with D perhaps matching TRBD1 (5 bases). The V and J ends lost 5 bases and 4 bases respectively, with 11 bases between them. Germline CDR1 PRHDT, CDR2 FYEKMQ (reference sequence). The CDR3 is 13 amino acids. The CDR3 region is CASSRDSGTEAFF. CDR3 nucleotide sequence: TGTGCCAGCAGCCGTGACAGTGGCACTGAAGCTTTCTTT.

This clone has just a few counts. The gene calls are TRBV6-2 or TRBV6-3 and TRBJ1-2, with no clear D. Per the germline V gene, CDR1 is MNHEY and CDR2 is SVGEGT. This CDR3 spans 13 amino acids. Trimming cost V 2 bases and J 4 bases, with 8 bases left between them. CDR3 coding DNA: TGTGCCAGCAGTTACGAACGGATCTATGGCTACACCTTC. It codes for CASSYERIYGYTF.

The chain has TRBV29-1 and TRBJ1-5; no clear D. The CDR3 sequence is 16 residues long. Germline V gene lookup returns CDR1 SQVTM and CDR2 ANQGSEA. V was trimmed by 0 bases and J by 4 bases, leaving 16 bases between them. CDR3 residues: CSVEDGGRTGNQPQHF. The CDR3 region has the DNA TGCAGCGTTGAAGATGGAGGAAGGACGGGAAATCAGCCCCAGCATTTT.

In this sample, this clone turned up a few times. The V and J genes are TRBV14 and TRBJ2-7; 8 positions agree with TRBD1. Unmatched junction bases numbered 8, after V lost 1 base and J lost 0 bases. Germline V gives CDR1 SGHDN, CDR2 FVKESK. This CDR3 region has 17 residues. This CDR3 reads CASSQGSTGARSYEQYF. For the CDR3, the DNA is TGTGCCAGCAGCCAAGGCTCGACAGGGGCCCGCTCCTACGAGCAGTACTTC.

This chain joins TRBV2 and TRBJ1-4; D is unclear. The CDR3 consists of 14 residues. Trimming cost V 3 bases and J 8 bases, with 13 bases left between them. Germline V gene data show CDR1 as SNHLY and CDR2 as FYNNEI. CDR3 bases: TGTGCCAGCAGTGACGGGATAGTCGGAGAAAAACTGTTTTTT. This translates into CASSDGIVGEKLFF.

V gene TRBV10-3 combines with J gene TRBJ2-1, with D maybe TRBD1 (5 bases). The CDR3 sequence is 14 residues long. V shed 0 bases and J shed 9 bases, with 12 bases lying between them. CDR1 is ENHRY, CDR2 SYGVKD, per germline. The CDR3 spells CAISESGRQIEQFF. CDR3 nucleotide sequence: TGTGCCATCAGTGAGTCAGGCCGACAGATTGAGCAGTTCTTC.

J is TRBJ2-7 and V is TRBV12-3 or TRBV12-4; D gene ambiguous. Deletions cut 2 bases from V and 5 bases from J, with 10 bases between. The CDR3 sequence is 13 residues long. This CDR3 is CASSLMSVDEQYF. CDR3 nucleotides: TGTGCCAGCAGTTTAATGTCGGTGGACGAGCAGTACTTC.

V and J are TRBV10-3 and TRBJ2-2; possibly TRBD2 for D (5 bases). Germline CDR1 ENHRY, CDR2 SYGVKD. The CDR3 is 15 residues long. V was shortened by 3 bases and J by 0 bases, with 8 bases between the two germline ends. CDR3 in amino acids: CAISESGTNTGELFF. The CDR3 DNA sequence: TGTGCCATCAGTGAAAGCGGAACGAACACCGGGGAGCTGTTTTTT.